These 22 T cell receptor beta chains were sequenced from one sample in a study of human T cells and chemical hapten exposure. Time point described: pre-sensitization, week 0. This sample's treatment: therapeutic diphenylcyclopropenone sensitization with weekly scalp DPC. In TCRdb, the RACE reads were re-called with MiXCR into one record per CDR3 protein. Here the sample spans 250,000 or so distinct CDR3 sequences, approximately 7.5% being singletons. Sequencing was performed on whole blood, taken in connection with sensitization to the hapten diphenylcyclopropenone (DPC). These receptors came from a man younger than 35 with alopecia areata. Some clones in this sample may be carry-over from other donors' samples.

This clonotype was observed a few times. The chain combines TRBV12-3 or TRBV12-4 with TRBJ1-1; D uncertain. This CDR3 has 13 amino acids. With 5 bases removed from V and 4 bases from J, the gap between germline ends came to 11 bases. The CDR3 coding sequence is TGTGCCAGCAGTCCACGGTGGGGCACTGAAGCTTTCTTT. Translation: CASSPRWGTEAFF.

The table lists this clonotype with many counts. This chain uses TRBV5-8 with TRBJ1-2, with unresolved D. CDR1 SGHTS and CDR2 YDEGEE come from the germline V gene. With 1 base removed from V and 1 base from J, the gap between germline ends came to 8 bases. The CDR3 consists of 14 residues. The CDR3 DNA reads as TGTGCCAGCAGCTTGTTAGACATTAACTATGGCTACACCTTC. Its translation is CASSLLDINYGYTF.

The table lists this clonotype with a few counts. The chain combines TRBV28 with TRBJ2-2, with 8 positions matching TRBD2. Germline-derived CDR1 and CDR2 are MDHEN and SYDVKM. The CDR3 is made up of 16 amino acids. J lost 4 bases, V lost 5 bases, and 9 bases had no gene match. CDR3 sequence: CASSPASGGRTGELFF. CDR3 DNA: TGTGCCAGCAGTCCGGCGAGCGGGGGACGCACCGGGGAGCTGTTTTTT.

The CDR3 nucleotides are TGTGCCAGCAGCCAAGTCGGGGGGAGGTCAGATACGCAGTATTTT. This sequence encodes CASSQVGGRSDTQYF. This chain connects TRBV3-1 to TRBJ2-3; 7 bases are shared with TRBD2. The CDR3 loop spans 15 amino acids. Germline CDR1 LGHDT, CDR2 YNNKEL (reference sequence). Trimming cost V 1 base and J 4 bases; bases outside gene matches: 5.

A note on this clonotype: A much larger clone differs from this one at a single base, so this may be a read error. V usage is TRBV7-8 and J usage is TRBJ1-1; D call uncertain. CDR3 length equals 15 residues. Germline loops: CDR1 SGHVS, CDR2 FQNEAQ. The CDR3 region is CARSLLGEVYTEAFF. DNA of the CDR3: TGTGCCAGAAGCTTACTCGGCGAGGTTTACACTGAAGCTTTCTTT.

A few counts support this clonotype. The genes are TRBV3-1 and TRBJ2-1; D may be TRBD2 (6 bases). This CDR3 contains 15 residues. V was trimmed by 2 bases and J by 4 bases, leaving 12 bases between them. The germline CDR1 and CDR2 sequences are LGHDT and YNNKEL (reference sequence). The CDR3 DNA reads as TGTGCCAGCAGCCAACCGGGGCTAGCGTACAATGAGCAGTTCTTC. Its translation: CASSQPGLAYNEQFF.

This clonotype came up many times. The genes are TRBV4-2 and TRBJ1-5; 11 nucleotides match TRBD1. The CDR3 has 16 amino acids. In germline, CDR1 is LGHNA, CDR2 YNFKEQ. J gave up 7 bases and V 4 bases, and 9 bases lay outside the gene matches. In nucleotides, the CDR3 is TGTGCCAGCAGCCCGTCGGGACAGGGGGTAGGCCAGCCCCAGCATTTT. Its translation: CASSPSGQGVGQPQHF.

The CDR3 here is CASRQGNYGYTF. CDR3 in DNA: TGTGCCAGCAGACAGGGAAACTATGGCTACACCTTC. The chain combines TRBV6-5 with TRBJ1-2; D possibly corresponds to TRBD1 (6 bases). CDR1 is MNHEY and CDR2 is SVGAGI in the germline V gene. There are 12 residues in the CDR3. The V end was cut by 6 bases, the J end by 2 bases, with 7 bases between.

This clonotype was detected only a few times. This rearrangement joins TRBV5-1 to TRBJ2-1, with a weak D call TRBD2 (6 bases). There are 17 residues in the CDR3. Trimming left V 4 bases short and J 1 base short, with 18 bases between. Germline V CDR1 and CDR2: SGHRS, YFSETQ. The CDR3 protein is CASSRAAGRISYNEQFF. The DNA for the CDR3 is TGCGCCAGCAGCCGCGCGGCAGGGAGGATATCCTACAATGAGCAGTTCTTC.

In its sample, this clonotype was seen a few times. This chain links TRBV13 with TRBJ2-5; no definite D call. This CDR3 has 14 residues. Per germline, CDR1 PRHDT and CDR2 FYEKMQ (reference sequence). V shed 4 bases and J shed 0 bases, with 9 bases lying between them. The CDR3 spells CASSSWTDQETQYF. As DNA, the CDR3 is TGTGCCAGCAGCTCGTGGACGGACCAAGAGACCCAGTACTTC.

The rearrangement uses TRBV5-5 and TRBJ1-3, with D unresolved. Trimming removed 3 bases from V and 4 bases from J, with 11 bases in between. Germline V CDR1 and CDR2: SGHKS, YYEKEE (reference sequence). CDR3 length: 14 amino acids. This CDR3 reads CASSSTLQGNTIYF. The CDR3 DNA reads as TGTGCCAGCAGCTCGACTTTACAAGGAAACACCATATATTTT.

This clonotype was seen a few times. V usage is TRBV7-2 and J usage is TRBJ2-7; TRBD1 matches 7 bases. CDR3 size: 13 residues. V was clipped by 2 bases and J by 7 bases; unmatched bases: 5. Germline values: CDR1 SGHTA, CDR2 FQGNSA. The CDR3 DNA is TGTGCCAGCAGCTTATACAGGGGCGGTGAGCAGTACTTC. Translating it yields CASSLYRGGEQYF.

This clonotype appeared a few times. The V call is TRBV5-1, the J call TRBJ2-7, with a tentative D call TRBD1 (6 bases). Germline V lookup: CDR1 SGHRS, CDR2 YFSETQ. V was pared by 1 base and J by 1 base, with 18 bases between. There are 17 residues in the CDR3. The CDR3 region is CASSLFSGPGVSYEQYF. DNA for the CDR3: TGCGCCAGCAGCTTGTTTTCCGGGCCAGGGGTGTCCTACGAGCAGTACTTC.

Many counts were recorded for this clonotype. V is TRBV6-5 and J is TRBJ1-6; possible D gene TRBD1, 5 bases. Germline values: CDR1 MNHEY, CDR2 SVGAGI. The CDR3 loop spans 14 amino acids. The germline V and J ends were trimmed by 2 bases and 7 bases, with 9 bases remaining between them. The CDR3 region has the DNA TGTGCCAGCAGTTACGCAGGGCTAAATTCACCCCTCCACTTT. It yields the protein CASSYAGLNSPLHF.

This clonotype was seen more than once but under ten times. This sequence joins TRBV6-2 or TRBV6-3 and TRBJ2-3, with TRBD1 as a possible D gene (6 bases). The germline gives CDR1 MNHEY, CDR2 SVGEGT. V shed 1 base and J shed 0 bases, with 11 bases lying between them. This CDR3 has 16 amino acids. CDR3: CASSYLIDRSTDTQYF. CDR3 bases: TGTGCCAGCAGTTACTTGATCGACAGGAGCACAGATACGCAGTATTTT.

CDR3 sequence reads: CASSLYSGGELYQETQYF. CDR3 in DNA: TGTGCCAGCAGCTTATACAGCGGGGGGGAATTGTACCAAGAGACCCAGTACTTC. The genes are TRBV11-2 and TRBJ2-5, with 10 bases matching TRBD2. This CDR3 has 18 amino acids. The germline gives CDR1 SGHAT, CDR2 FQNNGV. Trimming cost V 2 bases and J 0 bases; bases outside gene matches: 9.

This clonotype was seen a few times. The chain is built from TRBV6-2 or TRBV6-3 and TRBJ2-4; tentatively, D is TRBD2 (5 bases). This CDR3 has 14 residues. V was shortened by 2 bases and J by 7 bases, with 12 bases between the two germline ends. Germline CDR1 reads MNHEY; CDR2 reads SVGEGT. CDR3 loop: CASSYVPRDNIQYF. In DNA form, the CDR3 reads TGTGCCAGCAGTTACGTACCTCGGGATAACATTCAGTACTTC.

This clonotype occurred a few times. In DNA form, the CDR3 reads TGCGCCAGCAGTCCATGGGGGGACCCCTCTGGAAACACCATATATTTT. Protein: CASSPWGDPSGNTIYF. This sequence joins TRBV5-1 and TRBJ1-3, with a tentative D call TRBD1 (5 bases). This CDR3 is 16 amino acids long. Germline CDR1 SGHRS, CDR2 YFSETQ. Trimming removed 5 bases from V and 0 bases from J, with 15 bases in between. The full variable domain, with the rest looked up from reference TRBV5-1 and TRBJ1-3, is KAGVTQTPRYLIKTRGQQVTLSCSPISGHRSVSWYQQTPGQGLQFLFEYFSETQRNKGNFPGRFSGRQFSNSRSEMNVSTLELGDSALYLCASSPWGDPSGNTIYFGEGSWLTVV.

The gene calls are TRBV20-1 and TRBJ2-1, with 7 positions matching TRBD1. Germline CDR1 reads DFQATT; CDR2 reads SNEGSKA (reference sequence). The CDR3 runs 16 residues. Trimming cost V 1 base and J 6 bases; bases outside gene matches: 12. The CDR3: CSARGRQGAVRNEQFF. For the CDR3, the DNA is TGCAGTGCTAGAGGGAGACAGGGCGCGGTTCGCAATGAGCAGTTCTTC.

CDR3 nucleotide sequence: TGTGCCAGCAGCCCAGGGGGCCTGCGCTCTGGGGCCAACGTCCTGACTTTC. Translating gives CASSPGGLRSGANVLTF. The J gene is TRBJ2-6, the V gene TRBV12-3 or TRBV12-4; TRBD1 matches 8 bases. Trimming cost V 6 bases and J 0 bases; bases outside gene matches: 7. The CDR3 consists of 17 residues.

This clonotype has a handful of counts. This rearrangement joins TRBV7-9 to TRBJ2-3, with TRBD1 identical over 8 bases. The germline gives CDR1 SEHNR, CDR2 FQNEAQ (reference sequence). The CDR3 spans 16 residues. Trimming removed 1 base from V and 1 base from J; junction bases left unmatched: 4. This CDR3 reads CASSLGQGYGTDTQYF. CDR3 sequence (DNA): TGTGCCAGCAGCTTAGGACAGGGGTACGGCACAGATACGCAGTATTTT.

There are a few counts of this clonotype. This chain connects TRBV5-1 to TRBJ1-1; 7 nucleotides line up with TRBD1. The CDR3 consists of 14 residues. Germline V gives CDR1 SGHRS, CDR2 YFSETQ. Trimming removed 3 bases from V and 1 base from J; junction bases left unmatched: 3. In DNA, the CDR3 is TGCGCCAGCAGCTGGGGGACAGCGAACACTGAAGCTTTCTTT. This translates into CASSWGTANTEAFF.